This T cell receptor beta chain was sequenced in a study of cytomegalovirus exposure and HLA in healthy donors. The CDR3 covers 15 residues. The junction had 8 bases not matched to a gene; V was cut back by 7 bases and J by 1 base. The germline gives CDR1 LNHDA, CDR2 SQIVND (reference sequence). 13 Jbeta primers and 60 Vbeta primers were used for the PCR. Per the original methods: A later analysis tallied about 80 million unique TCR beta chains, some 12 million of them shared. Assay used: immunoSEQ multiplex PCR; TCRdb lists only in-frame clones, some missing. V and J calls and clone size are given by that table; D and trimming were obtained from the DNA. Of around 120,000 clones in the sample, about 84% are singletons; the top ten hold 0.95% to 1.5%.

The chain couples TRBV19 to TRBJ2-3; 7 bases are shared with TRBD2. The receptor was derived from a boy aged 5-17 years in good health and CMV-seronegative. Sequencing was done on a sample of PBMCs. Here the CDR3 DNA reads TGTGCCAGTAAAGGGACTACGGATGGCACAGATACGCAGTATTTT. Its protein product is CASKGTTDGTDTQYF.